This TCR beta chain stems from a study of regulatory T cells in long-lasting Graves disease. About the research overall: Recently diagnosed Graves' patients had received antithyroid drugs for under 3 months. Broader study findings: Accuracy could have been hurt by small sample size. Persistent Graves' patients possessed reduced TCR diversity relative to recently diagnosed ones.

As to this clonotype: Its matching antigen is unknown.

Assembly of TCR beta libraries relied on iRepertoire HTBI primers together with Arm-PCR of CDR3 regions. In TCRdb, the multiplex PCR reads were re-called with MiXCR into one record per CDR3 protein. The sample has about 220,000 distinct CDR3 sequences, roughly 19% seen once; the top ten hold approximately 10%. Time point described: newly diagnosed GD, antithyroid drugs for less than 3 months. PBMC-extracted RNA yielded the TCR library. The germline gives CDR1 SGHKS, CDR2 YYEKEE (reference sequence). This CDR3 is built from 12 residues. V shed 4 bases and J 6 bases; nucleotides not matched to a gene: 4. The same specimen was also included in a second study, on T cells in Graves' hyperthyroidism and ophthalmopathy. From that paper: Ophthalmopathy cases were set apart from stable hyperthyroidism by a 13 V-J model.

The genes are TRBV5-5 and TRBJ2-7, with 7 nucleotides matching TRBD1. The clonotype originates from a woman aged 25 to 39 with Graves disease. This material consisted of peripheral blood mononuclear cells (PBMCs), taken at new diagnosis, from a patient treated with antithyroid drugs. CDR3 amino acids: CASSKTGREQYF. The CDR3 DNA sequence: TGTGCCAGCAGCAAGACAGGGCGCGAGCAGTACTTC.